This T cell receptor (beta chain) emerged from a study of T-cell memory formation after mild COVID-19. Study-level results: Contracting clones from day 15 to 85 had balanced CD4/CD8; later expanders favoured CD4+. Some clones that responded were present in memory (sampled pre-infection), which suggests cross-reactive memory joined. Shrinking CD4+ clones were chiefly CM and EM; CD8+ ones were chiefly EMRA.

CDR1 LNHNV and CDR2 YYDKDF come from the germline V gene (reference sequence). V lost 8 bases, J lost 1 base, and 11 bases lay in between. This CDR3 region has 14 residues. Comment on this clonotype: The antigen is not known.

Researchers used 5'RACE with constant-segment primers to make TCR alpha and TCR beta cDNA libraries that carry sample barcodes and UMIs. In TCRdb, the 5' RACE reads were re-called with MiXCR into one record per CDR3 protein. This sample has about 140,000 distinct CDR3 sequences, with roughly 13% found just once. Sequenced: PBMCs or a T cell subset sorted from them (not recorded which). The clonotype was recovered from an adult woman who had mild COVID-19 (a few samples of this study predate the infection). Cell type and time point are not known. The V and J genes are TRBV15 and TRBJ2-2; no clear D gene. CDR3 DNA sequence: TGTGCCACCGGCGACACCTTGAACACCGGGGAGCTGTTTTTT. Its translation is CATGDTLNTGELFF.